Listed here are 28 T cell receptor beta chains from one sample, sequenced in a study of blood T cell repertoires in COVID-19 (dated by TCRdb to 2019 to 2021). Libraries were made using the immunoSEQ multiplex PCR assay. TCRdb carries this immuneACCESS record with in-frame sequences only. Its versions omit some clonotypes, under half of them owing to an unresolved V gene in the studies checked, with the rest unexplained. Present in this sample are 250,000 to 300,000 clones, approximately 91% of which were seen just once. Of the sample, roughly 12% is held by the ten largest clones. Specimen: peripheral blood. Receptors were obtained from a woman under 40 with COVID-19, enrolled during active disease.

The gene calls are TRBV14 and TRBJ2-5, with D tentatively TRBD2 (7 bases). This CDR3 is built from 15 residues. Germline assignment: CDR1 SGHDN and CDR2 FVKESK. V was pared by 4 bases and J by 1 base, with 13 bases between. The CDR3 DNA reads as TGTGCCAGCAGCCGGACGGGGGGCAGCCAAGAGACCCAGTACTTC. Translation: CASSRTGGSQETQYF.

This clone appeared once. The gene calls are TRBV5-4 and TRBJ1-2; D is unresolved. V was shortened by 3 bases and J by 4 bases, with 13 bases between the two germline ends. CDR1 and CDR2 (germline): SGHNT, YYREEE (reference sequence). CDR3 length: 14 amino acids. The CDR3, as DNA: TGTGCCAGCAGCTCCCGCGGGGAAACCTATGGCTACACCTTC. Translating it yields CASSSRGETYGYTF.

This rearrangement joins TRBV28 to TRBJ1-2; D might be TRBD1 (5 bases). The ends were cut back, 0 bases at V and 3 bases at J, with 8 bases in the middle. This CDR3 region has 14 residues. Germline V gene data show CDR1 as MDHEN and CDR2 as SYDVKM. The CDR3 loop is CASSLWGRYYGYTF. The CDR3 nucleotides are TGTGCCAGCAGTTTATGGGGGCGCTACTATGGCTACACCTTC.

The rearrangement uses TRBV18 and TRBJ1-1; TRBD1 matches 8 bases. V dropped 3 bases and J dropped 1; count of bases not matched to a gene: 1. The V gene's germline CDR1 is KGHSH and CDR2 LQKENI. This CDR3 spans 14 amino acids. In nucleotides, the CDR3 is TGTGCCAGCTCACCGGGGACAGGGAACACTGAAGCTTTCTTT. It codes for CASSPGTGNTEAFF.

The CDR3 DNA is TGTGCCAGCAGCAATAGAGGGGGAGTCCGCCCCGTCACAGATACGCAGTATTTT. Amino acid sequence: CASSNRGGVRPVTDTQYF. The rearrangement joins TRBV21-1 to TRBJ2-3; the D call in the table, TRBD1, was not verified against the DNA. TRBV21-1 is described as a pseudogene. This CDR3 spans 18 amino acids.

This chain joins TRBV30 and TRBJ2-3; D uncertain. Per the germline V gene, CDR1 is GTSNPN and CDR2 is SVGIG (reference sequence). The V end lost 0 bases, the J end lost 0 bases, and 4 bases lay between the germline ends. This CDR3 is 13 amino acids long. The CDR3 here is CAWSVGSTDTQYF. CDR3 coding DNA: TGTGCCTGGAGTGTCGGTAGCACAGATACGCAGTATTTT.

The chain links TRBV27 to TRBJ2-1, with 7 bases lining up with TRBD2. Unmatched junction bases numbered 9, after V lost 7 bases and J lost 0 bases. Germline loops: CDR1 MNHEY, CDR2 SMNVEV (reference sequence). There are 16 residues in the CDR3. The CDR3 DNA is TGTGCCAGCACCGTGGAGGCTAGCGGCTCCTACAATGAGCAGTTCTTC. Translating gives CASTVEASGSYNEQFF.

J is TRBJ2-2 and V is TRBV10-1; tentatively, D is TRBD1 (5 bases). The CDR3 runs to 13 residues. Between the trimmed V and J ends, which lost 6 bases and 2 bases, there was a span of 7 bases. Per the germline V gene, CDR1 is WNHNN and CDR2 is SYGVQD (reference sequence). The chain's CDR3 is CASRQANTGELFF. As DNA, the CDR3 is TGCGCCAGCAGACAGGCAAACACCGGGGAGCTGTTTTTT.

This chain uses TRBV5-1 with TRBJ2-5; a weak D match, TRBD2 (6 bases). Trimming took 6 bases from V and 2 from J, leaving 17 bases between them. Per the germline V gene, CDR1 is SGHRS and CDR2 is YFSETQ. The CDR3 sequence is 15 residues long. The CDR3 loop is CASTDYSGEQETQYF. The CDR3 DNA follows: TGCGCCAGCACCGATTACTCGGGGGAACAAGAGACCCAGTACTTC. Supplemented by reference TRBV5-1 and TRBJ2-5, the full variable domain reads KAGVTQTPRYLIKTRGQQVTLSCSPISGHRSVSWYQQTPGQGLQFLFEYFSETQRNKGNFPGRFSGRQFSNSRSEMNVSTLELGDSALYLCASTDYSGEQETQYFGPGTRLLVL.

This clone was seen a few times. V usage is TRBV6-2 or TRBV6-3 and J usage is TRBJ2-7; D unresolved. Trimming removed 4 bases from V and 3 bases from J, with 4 bases in between. Per germline, CDR1 MNHEY and CDR2 SVGEGT. The CDR3 is 11 amino acids. CDR3 in amino acids: CASSSYYEQYF. CDR3 DNA: TGTGCCAGCAGTTCTTACTACGAGCAGTACTTC.

This chain uses TRBV7-9 with TRBJ2-5; TRBD1 matches at 10 bases. Trimming took 5 bases from V and 3 from J; bases not matched to a gene: 3. CDR3 length equals 14 residues. Germline CDR1 reads SEHNR; CDR2 reads FQNEAQ (reference sequence). CDR3 in amino acids: CASSRDRGEETQYF. In DNA, the CDR3 is TGTGCCAGCAGCCGGGACAGGGGAGAAGAGACCCAGTACTTC.

V usage is TRBV6-6 and J usage is TRBJ2-7; 8 nucleotides line up with TRBD1. Germline V lookup: CDR1 MNHNY, CDR2 SVGAGI (reference sequence). V dropped 0 bases and J dropped 10; count of bases not matched to a gene: 11. The CDR3 runs 15 residues. The CDR3 DNA is TGTGCCAGCAGTTACTCGCAACAGGGGGAGTGGGTACAGTACTTC. Translating gives CASSYSQQGEWVQYF.

This clone was recorded only once. This sequence joins TRBV20-1 and TRBJ1-2; D remains unclear. The CDR3 is 11 amino acids. From germline, CDR1 is DFQATT and CDR2 SNEGSKA (reference sequence). V was shortened by 8 bases and J by 4 bases, with 11 bases between the two germline ends. The CDR3 loop is CSPGRTYGYTF. CDR3 sequence (DNA): TGCAGTCCGGGGAGAACCTATGGCTACACCTTC.

The rearrangement links TRBV4-1 to TRBJ2-1; TRBD2 matches 7 bases. The V gene's germline CDR1 is MGHRA and CDR2 YSYEKL. The CDR3 length is 14 residues. V lost 7 bases, J lost 4 bases, and 7 bases stayed unmatched. CDR3 protein: CASTWGSGYNEQFF. CDR3 DNA: TGCGCCAGCACCTGGGGTAGCGGGTACAATGAGCAGTTCTTC.

The V and J genes are TRBV27 and TRBJ1-1; TRBD1 matches at 9 bases. This CDR3 spans 15 amino acids. The V segment lost 4 bases and the J segment 2 bases; nucleotides outside the gene matches: 5. Germline V lookup: CDR1 MNHEY, CDR2 SMNVEV (reference sequence). In DNA, the CDR3 is TGTGCCAGCAGTTCAAACACAGGGGGCAACACTGAAGCTTTCTTT. Protein product: CASSSNTGGNTEAFF.

The CDR3 sequence is CASSLAVTGTGELFF. Here the CDR3 DNA reads TGTGCCAGCAGCTTAGCGGTAACGGGCACCGGGGAGCTGTTTTTT. This chain links TRBV7-2 with TRBJ2-2; no clear D. Germline assignment: CDR1 SGHTA and CDR2 FQGNSA. Between the trimmed V and J ends, which lost 0 bases and 4 bases, there was a span of 9 bases. The CDR3 is 15 residues long.

This chain uses TRBV4-1 with TRBJ2-7, with 8 bases fitting TRBD2. Germline V gene sequence: CDR1 MGHRA, CDR2 YSYEKL. There are 15 residues in the CDR3. V dropped 1 base and J dropped 1; count of bases not matched to a gene: 3. The CDR3 region is CASSQGLAQSYEQYF. CDR3 nucleotide sequence: TGCGCCAGCAGCCAAGGACTAGCGCAGTCCTACGAGCAGTACTTC.

The chain is built from TRBV6-1 and TRBJ1-4; tentatively, D is TRBD1 (5 bases). This CDR3 is 16 amino acids long. Trimming removed 4 bases at V and 3 bases at J, with 15 bases between. From germline, CDR1 is MNHNS and CDR2 SASEGT. CDR3 nucleotides: TGTGCCAGCAGTGCGAGACAGAACCGACCTAATGAAAAACTGTTTTTT. Encoded protein: CASSARQNRPNEKLFF.

V gene TRBV25-1 combines with J gene TRBJ1-1, with TRBD1 as a possible D gene (5 bases). In germline, CDR1 is MGHDK, CDR2 SYGVNS. The CDR3 has 13 residues. Trimming removed 8 bases from V and 4 bases from J, with 14 bases in between. The chain's CDR3 is CASLPPTGTEAFF. CDR3 nucleotides: TGTGCCAGCCTCCCCCCCACAGGCACTGAAGCTTTCTTT.

The gene calls are TRBV19 and TRBJ2-7; perhaps TRBD2 as D (5 bases). The CDR3 consists of 13 residues. The germline V and J ends were trimmed by 1 base and 6 bases, with 10 bases remaining between them. The V gene's germline CDR1 is LNHDA and CDR2 SQIVND (reference sequence). DNA of the CDR3: TGTGCCAGTAGTATAGGGCCCGCGGGCGAGCAGTACTTC. Residues: CASSIGPAGEQYF.

The rearrangement joins TRBV2 to TRBJ2-5; TRBD1 matches 9 bases. CDR1 is SNHLY, CDR2 FYNNEI, per germline. The V gene end was trimmed by 4 bases and the J gene end by 4 bases; junction bases not matched to a gene: 4. The CDR3 has 14 residues. The CDR3 DNA follows: TGTGCCAGCAGTGCTTGGGGACAGGGAGAGACCCAGTACTTC. It encodes CASSAWGQGETQYF.

The chain joins TRBV6-2 or TRBV6-3 to TRBJ2-7; D not certain. Germline V gene lookup returns CDR1 MNHEY and CDR2 SVGEGT. The V gene lost 3 bases and the J gene lost 7 bases, with 13 bases spanning the gap. This CDR3 is built from 13 residues. CDR3 sequence reads: CASSYLSPGEQYF. The CDR3 coding sequence is TGTGCCAGCAGTTATCTTTCCCCCGGGGAGCAGTACTTC.

CDR3 sequence (DNA): TGTGCCAGCAGCTTGGCCCCCCCCGGGGAGACCATTTCTTACGAGCAGTACTTC. This sequence encodes CASSLAPPGETISYEQYF. The rearrangement links TRBV5-5 to TRBJ2-7, with a weak D call TRBD2 (5 bases). V lost 0 bases to trimming and J lost 4 bases, with 23 bases between them. Germline CDR1 SGHKS, CDR2 YYEKEE (reference sequence). The CDR3 is made up of 18 amino acids.

The CDR3 bases are TGTGCCAGCAGTCTACGCCGGAGCTCCTACAATGAGCAGTTCTTC. Encoded protein: CASSLRRSSYNEQFF. The V and J genes are TRBV6-4 and TRBJ2-1; no clear D gene. Germline values: CDR1 MRHNA, CDR2 SNTAGT. Trimming stripped 5 bases from V and 0 bases from J, with 11 bases between. CDR3 size: 15 residues.

The CDR3 coding sequence is TGTGCCAGCAGTCCCGGACAGGTTAACTATGGCTACACCTTC. Translating it yields CASSPGQVNYGYTF. The V gene is TRBV6-6, the J gene TRBJ1-2; 7 bases are shared with TRBD1. The CDR3 runs 14 residues. CDR1 is MNHNY and CDR2 is SVGAGI in the germline V gene (reference sequence). Germline trimming cut 5 bases from V and 1 base from J; bases unmatched to any gene: 4.

This clone was recorded once. The gene calls are TRBV28 and TRBJ2-4, with D perhaps matching TRBD2 (5 bases). The CDR3 loop spans 17 amino acids. Germline V gene sequence: CDR1 MDHEN, CDR2 SYDVKM. Trimming shortened V by 3 bases and J by 1 base, and 16 bases separated the two germline ends. The CDR3 nucleotides are TGTGCCAGCAGTTTTGCGCCGAGTGGGGAGGCCAAAAACATTCAGTACTTC. Amino acid sequence: CASSFAPSGEAKNIQYF.

The chain combines TRBV11-3 with TRBJ2-6; 7 bases match TRBD1. V gave up 5 bases and J gave up 4 bases; unmatched junction bases: 5. The CDR3 has 15 residues. Germline loops: CDR1 SGHNT, CDR2 YENEEA. CDR3 coding DNA: TGTGCCAGCAGCCCGGGGACAGACGGGGCCAACGTCCTGACTTTC. Its protein is CASSPGTDGANVLTF.

This chain links TRBV7-9 with TRBJ2-7; TRBD1 agrees at 9 bases. The CDR3 totals 15 residues. Trimming removed 3 bases from V and 2 bases from J; junction bases left unmatched: 5. CDR1 and CDR2 from the germline V gene are SEHNR and FQNEAQ (reference sequence). The CDR3 nucleotides read TGTGCCAGCAGCTTGGACGGGACAGGGACCTACGAGCAGTACTTC. Translation: CASSLDGTGTYEQYF.